This T cell receptor (delta chain) was documented in a study of gamma-delta T cells after stem cell transplantation. TCRdb reprocessed the RT-PCR reads through CATT. Of approximately 1,000 delta-chain clones in the sample, 10% to 15% are singletons; the top ten hold about three fifths. The CDR3 is 22 amino acids. Trimming at V came to 3 bases and at J to 0 bases, leaving 25 bases not matched to a gene. Germline V gives CDR1 TSWWSYY, CDR2 QGS. This clone came up a few times. The rearrangement joins TRDV1 to TRDJ1, with 7 bases matching TRDD3. Sequenced sample: gamma-delta T cells. The sequence came from a human donor. It is not recorded whose cells these are; they may come from a transplant donor. In nucleotides, the CDR3 is TGTGCTCTTGGGGAGGAGGTGTTCCTCCTGGGGGTTATATCCCAGTACACCGATAAACTCATCTTT. The encoded protein is CALGEEVFLLGVISQYTDKLIF.